These 31 T cell receptor beta chains were all obtained from the same sample, sequenced in a study of cytomegalovirus exposure and HLA in healthy donors. 13 Jbeta primers and 60 Vbeta primers were used for the PCR. Only in-frame clones appear in the TCRdb table, and some are missing; sequencing was by immunoSEQ multiplex PCR. The sample has 150,000 to 200,000 clones, roughly four fifths seen once. Sample: PBMCs. These receptors were taken from a woman in her forties or fifties in good health and CMV-seronegative.

This rearrangement joins TRBV28 to TRBJ2-3, with TRBD1 matching 10 bases. CDR1 and CDR2 from the germline V gene are MDHEN and SYDVKM. This CDR3 comprises 15 residues. V trimming: 5 bases; J trimming: 5 bases; junction bases outside the gene matches: 7. This CDR3 reads CASSLPGQGRDTQYF. The DNA for the CDR3 is TGTGCCAGCAGTCTTCCGGGACAGGGGAGAGATACGCAGTATTTT.

As regards this clone: Different DNA sequences within this sample yield the same CDR3. The chain has TRBV18 and TRBJ1-1; the match to TRBD1 covers 8 bases. The CDR3 covers 15 residues. The germline gives CDR1 KGHSH, CDR2 LQKENI. V shed 3 bases and J 5 bases; nucleotides not matched to a gene: 8. The CDR3 reads CASSPPGGARTEAFF. CDR3 bases: TGTGCCAGCTCACCTCCAGGGGGCGCGAGGACTGAAGCTTTCTTT. Using reference TRBV18 and TRBJ1-1 for the parts outside the CDR3, the full variable domain is NAGVMQNPRHLVRRRGQEARLRCSPMKGHSHVYWYRQLPEEGLKFMVYLQKENIIDESGMPKERFSAEFPKEGPSILRIQQVVRGDSAAYFCASSPPGGARTEAFFGQGTRLTVV.

CDR3 in amino acids: CASSVVSGSPTDTQYF. The CDR3 region has the DNA TGTGCCAGCAGCGTAGTTAGCGGGAGTCCCACAGATACGCAGTATTTT. The chain combines TRBV9 with TRBJ2-3; 9 bases map to TRBD2. CDR1 is SGDLS and CDR2 is YYNGEE in the germline V gene. This CDR3 contains 16 residues. With V trimmed by 0 bases and J by 2 bases, 4 bases remained unmatched.

This clone has more than one count but fewer than ten. The chain combines TRBV5-8 with TRBJ2-7, with TRBD1 as a possible D gene (6 bases). Trimming took 0 bases from V and 6 from J, leaving 10 bases between them. CDR1 SGHTS and CDR2 YDEGEE come from the germline V gene. The CDR3 is made up of 13 amino acids. The CDR3 loop reads CASSLVWDTEQYF. CDR3 in DNA: TGTGCCAGCAGCTTGGTGTGGGACACCGAGCAGTACTTC. Full variable domain (remainder filled in from reference TRBV5-8 and TRBJ2-7): EAGVTQSPTHLIKTRGQQATLRCSPISGHTSVYWYQQALGLGLQFLLWYDEGEERNRGNFPPRFSGRQFPNYSSELNVNALELEDSALYLCASSLVWDTEQYFGPGTRLTVT.

The chain combines TRBV25-1 with TRBJ2-1, with 11 bases lining up with TRBD2. Germline trimming cut 2 bases from V and 7 bases from J; bases unmatched to any gene: 7. CDR1 and CDR2 (germline): MGHDK, SYGVNS. This CDR3 has 16 amino acids. CDR3 sequence reads: CASSERASGRWNEQFF. The CDR3 DNA reads as TGTGCCAGCAGTGAAAGGGCTAGCGGGAGGTGGAATGAGCAGTTCTTC.

V and J are TRBV7-9 and TRBJ1-5; TRBD1 is a possible D gene (5 bases). The CDR3 runs to 16 residues. Germline loops: CDR1 SEHNR, CDR2 FQNEAQ (reference sequence). Trimming pared 2 bases from V and 1 base from J, leaving 12 bases between. The CDR3, as DNA: TGTGCCAGCAGCTTATCGGGAGGGGCCAGCAATCAGCCCCAGCATTTT. This codes for CASSLSGGASNQPQHF.

CDR3 DNA: TGTGCCAGCGGCCCGACAGGCGATAACTCCTACGAGCAGTACTTC. Translation gives CASGPTGDNSYEQYF. This chain uses TRBV27 with TRBJ2-5; possible D gene TRBD1, 6 bases. The J call is uncertain, as TRBJ2-7 better fits the DNA end. In germline, CDR1 is MNHEY, CDR2 SMNVEV (reference sequence). The length of the CDR3 is 15 residues.

The chain uses TRBV5-6 and TRBJ2-5, with TRBD2 matching 8 bases. The CDR3 sequence is 15 residues long. CDR1 and CDR2 from the germline V gene are SGHDT and YYEEEE. The V gene end was trimmed by 3 bases and the J gene end by 1 base; junction bases not matched to a gene: 5. The CDR3 sequence: CASSSRGGIQETQYF. For the CDR3, the DNA is TGTGCCAGCAGCTCGCGCGGGGGGATCCAAGAGACCCAGTACTTC.

The chain has TRBV28 and TRBJ2-5, with D maybe TRBD1 (5 bases). V was shortened by 3 bases and J by 3 bases, with 17 bases between the two germline ends. The CDR3 runs 16 residues. CDR1 and CDR2 (germline): MDHEN, SYDVKM. This CDR3 is CASSFSWGQLKETQYF. The CDR3 DNA sequence: TGTGCCAGCAGTTTTAGTTGGGGCCAACTTAAAGAGACCCAGTACTTC.

The rearrangement uses TRBV7-2 and TRBJ2-3; TRBD2 matches at 8 bases. Looked up from germline, CDR1 is SGHTA and CDR2 is FQGNSA. V dropped 5 bases and J dropped 4; count of bases not matched to a gene: 11. The CDR3 is made up of 16 amino acids. CDR3 in DNA: TGTGCCAGCAGCCTTTTCGGGGGGGCCGGGGCAGATACGCAGTATTTT. This encodes CASSLFGGAGADTQYF. Combining the CDR3 with reference TRBV7-2 and TRBJ2-3 gives the whole variable domain GAGVSQSPSNKVTEKGKDVELRCDPISGHTALYWYRQSLGQGLEFLIYFQGNSAPDKSGLPSDRFSAERTGGSVSTLTIQRTQQEDSAVYLCASSLFGGAGADTQYFGPGTRLTVL.

This clone was seen once. V usage is TRBV9 and J usage is TRBJ2-7; 7 bases align to TRBD2. CDR1 and CDR2 from the germline V gene are SGDLS and YYNGEE. The CDR3 extends over 15 amino acids. Unmatched junction bases numbered 10, after V lost 4 bases and J lost 3 bases. The CDR3 sequence is CASSPPASGDYEQYF. DNA for the CDR3: TGTGCCAGCAGCCCCCCGGCCAGCGGGGACTACGAGCAGTACTTC.

The table lists this clone with a few counts. V usage is TRBV11-2 and J usage is TRBJ1-2, with D possibly being TRBD1 (6 bases). The V gene lost 0 bases and the J gene lost 4 bases, with 21 bases spanning the gap. The CDR3 consists of 18 residues. Looked up from germline, CDR1 is SGHAT and CDR2 is FQNNGV. The CDR3 sequence is CASSLEWGYRASSYGYTF. Here the CDR3 DNA reads TGTGCCAGCAGCTTAGAGTGGGGGTACAGGGCCAGTAGCTATGGCTACACCTTC. Variable domain in full (rest from reference TRBV11-2 and TRBJ1-2): EAGVAQSPRYKIIEKRQSVAFWCNPISGHATLYWYQQILGQGPKLLIQFQNNGVVDDSQLPKDRFSAERLKGVDSTLKIQPAKLEDSAVYLCASSLEWGYRASSYGYTFGSGTRLTVV.

The chain is built from TRBV30 and TRBJ1-1; 9 positions agree with TRBD1. The V gene end was trimmed by 0 bases and the J gene end by 6 bases; junction bases not matched to a gene: 17. The CDR3 runs to 18 residues. Germline CDR1 GTSNPN, CDR2 SVGIG (reference sequence). CDR3 nucleotides: TGTGCCTGGAGTGTAAGGGGTGGGACCACAGGGGGCTGGCCTGAAGCTTTCTTT. Translation gives CAWSVRGGTTGGWPEAFF.

The count of this clone is one. V and J are TRBV10-3 and TRBJ1-2; 9 nucleotides agree with TRBD1. Germline CDR1 reads ENHRY; CDR2 reads SYGVKD. The CDR3 is made up of 13 amino acids. The V segment lost 11 bases and the J segment 5 bases; nucleotides outside the gene matches: 9. CDR3 in DNA: TGTGCCTCTTCGGGACAGGGATTATATGGCTACACCTTC. Residues: CASSGQGLYGYTF.

This clone was picked up one time. The rearrangement uses TRBV9 and TRBJ2-3, with 9 positions matching TRBD2. In germline, CDR1 is SGDLS, CDR2 YYNGEE. Trimming removed 0 bases from V and 3 bases from J; junction bases left unmatched: 5. The length of the CDR3 is 16 residues. The CDR3 nucleotides are TGTGCCAGCAGCGTAGATTGGGCGGGAGGGACAGATACGCAGTATTTT. It specifies CASSVDWAGGTDTQYF.

This chain links TRBV6-5 with TRBJ2-7, with a possible D match to TRBD1 (5 bases). Germline V lookup: CDR1 MNHEY, CDR2 SVGAGI. V dropped 2 bases and J dropped 0 bases, with 11 bases sitting between them. The CDR3 has 15 amino acids. CDR3 in amino acids: CASSYGQGSSYEQYF. The CDR3 nucleotides read TGTGCCAGCAGTTACGGGCAGGGCAGCTCCTACGAGCAGTACTTC.

The V call is TRBV19, the J call TRBJ1-5; 8 bases match TRBD1. Per germline, CDR1 LNHDA and CDR2 SQIVND (reference sequence). This CDR3 comprises 17 residues. V gave up 3 bases and J gave up 0 bases; unmatched junction bases: 7. Written as DNA, the CDR3 is TGTGCCAGTAGTATCGGGGGACAGGCCTATAGCAATCAGCCCCAGCATTTT. As protein: CASSIGGQAYSNQPQHF.

The chain links TRBV7-2 to TRBJ2-2; D is possibly TRBD2 (5 bases). The CDR3 totals 16 residues. Between the trimmed V and J ends, which lost 7 bases and 4 bases, there was a span of 19 bases. Germline CDR1 reads SGHTA; CDR2 reads FQGNSA. The chain's CDR3 is CASNGGFGGATGELFF. The DNA for the CDR3 is TGTGCCAGCAACGGAGGTTTTGGCGGAGCCACCGGGGAGCTGTTTTTT.

The V call is TRBV6-1, the J call TRBJ2-7, with TRBD2 as a possible D gene (6 bases). The ends were cut back, 7 bases at V and 4 bases at J, with 14 bases in the middle. The CDR3 is 13 residues long. CDR1 MNHNS and CDR2 SASEGT come from the germline V gene. The CDR3 nucleotides are TGTGCCAGCATAAATAACGGGGGATACGAGCAGTACTTC. Its protein is CASINNGGYEQYF.

V and J are TRBV28 and TRBJ1-1; D remains ambiguous. Trimming shortened V by 2 bases and J by 4 bases, and 5 bases separated the two germline ends. This CDR3 has 12 residues. The germline V gene encodes CDR1 MDHEN and CDR2 SYDVKM. CDR3 nucleotide sequence: TGTGCCAGCAGTTTAGACTCCACTGAAGCTTTCTTT. It translates to CASSLDSTEAFF.

The count of this clone is one. The chain uses TRBV30 and TRBJ1-5, with a weak D call TRBD1 (6 bases). The CDR3 runs 14 residues. V lost 5 bases and J 3 bases, leaving 14 bases between the germline ends. Germline V CDR1 and CDR2: GTSNPN, SVGIG (reference sequence). The CDR3 loop is CAWGRGTSNQPQHF. In DNA form, the CDR3 reads TGTGCCTGGGGGAGGGGGACGTCCAATCAGCCCCAGCATTTT.

The chain recombines TRBV28 with TRBJ1-2; TRBD1 might be the D (5 bases). Trimming took off 3 bases at V and 2 bases at J, with 7 bases between the two ends. Germline V lookup: CDR1 MDHEN, CDR2 SYDVKM. The CDR3 is made up of 13 amino acids. The CDR3 DNA is TGTGCCAGCAGTTTGGAGGGGAACTATGGCTACACCTTC. It codes for CASSLEGNYGYTF.

This clone is a singleton in its sample. The chain employs TRBV27 and TRBJ1-4, with a tentative D call TRBD1 (6 bases). Deletions cut 11 bases from V and 3 bases from J, with 22 bases between. Germline V gives CDR1 MNHEY, CDR2 SMNVEV (reference sequence). The CDR3 runs to 16 residues. CDR3 nucleotides: TGTGCCGGGGGGGGGCGATTCGAGAAACCTAATGAAAAACTGTTTTTT. Its protein product is CAGGGRFEKPNEKLFF.

This clone was recorded only once. The chain employs TRBV7-3 and TRBJ2-4; possibly TRBD1 for D (6 bases). Germline CDR1 is SGHTA and CDR2 is FQGTGA. The CDR3 contains 14 residues. Trimming left V 5 bases short and J 4 bases short, with 12 bases between. The CDR3 DNA sequence: TGTGCCAGCAGCCTCGGAAGGGGGAAAAACATTCAGTACTTC. Protein: CASSLGRGKNIQYF. The whole variable domain, remainder taken from reference TRBV7-3 and TRBJ2-4, is GAGVSQTPSNKVTEKGKYVELRCDPISGHTALYWYRQSLGQGPEFLIYFQGTGAADDSGLPNDRFFAVRPEGSVSTLKIQRTERGDSAVYLCASSLGRGKNIQYFGAGTRLSVL.

This clone was detected only a few times. This chain connects TRBV7-2 to TRBJ2-3; TRBD2 aligns across 12 bases. V was pared by 2 bases and J by 0 bases, with 6 bases of the junction left unmatched. This CDR3 is 18 amino acids long. Germline assignment: CDR1 SGHTA and CDR2 FQGNSA. The CDR3 sequence: CASSLLLAGGFSTDTQYF. In nucleotides, the CDR3 is TGTGCCAGCAGCTTACTGCTAGCGGGGGGGTTTAGCACAGATACGCAGTATTTT.

The V and J genes are TRBV5-1 and TRBJ2-5, with 7 bases lining up with TRBD2. Germline CDR1 and CDR2: SGHRS and YFSETQ. CDR3 size: 14 residues. Trimming removed 4 bases from V and 5 bases from J; junction bases left unmatched: 8. The CDR3 sequence is CASSLGGVKETQYF. CDR3 bases: TGCGCCAGCAGCCTGGGGGGGGTTAAGGAGACCCAGTACTTC.

This clone was counted a single time. The J gene is TRBJ2-1, the V gene TRBV19, with 13 bases fitting TRBD2. The J segment lost 4 bases and the V segment lost 10 bases, leaving 19 bases of the junction unmatched. The germline V gene has CDR1 LNHDA and CDR2 SQIVND (reference sequence). This CDR3 is 19 amino acids long. CDR3 protein: CATPSPGLAGPRGYNEQFF. The CDR3 DNA reads TGTGCCACTCCCTCCCCGGGACTAGCGGGGCCCAGGGGGTACAATGAGCAGTTCTTC.

V is TRBV10-3 and J is TRBJ2-5; 10 bases match TRBD2. The J call may be wrong; the DNA end is better matched by TRBJ2-7. CDR1 and CDR2 (germline): ENHRY, SYGVKD. The CDR3 extends over 16 amino acids. CDR3 protein: CAIRATGLAETYEQYF. CDR3 DNA sequence: TGTGCCATCAGAGCCACAGGACTAGCGGAGACCTACGAGCAGTACTTC.

V and J are TRBV9 and TRBJ1-1; D not certain. The CDR3 contains 13 residues. Germline-derived CDR1 and CDR2 are SGDLS and YYNGEE. V was pared by 2 bases and J by 4 bases, with 9 bases between. CDR3 in amino acids: CASSVSEGTEAFF. In DNA, the CDR3 is TGTGCCAGCAGCGTTTCCGAGGGCACTGAAGCTTTCTTT. Full variable domain (outside the CDR3, taken from reference TRBV9 and TRBJ1-1): DSGVTQTPKHLITATGQRVTLRCSPRSGDLSVYWYQQSLDQGLQFLIQYYNGEERAKGNILERFSAQQFPDLHSELNLSSLELGDSALYFCASSVSEGTEAFFGQGTRLTVV.

The chain carries TRBV5-4 and TRBJ1-3, with 9 bases fitting TRBD1. The CDR3 totals 15 residues. J gave up 2 bases and V 4 bases, and 4 bases lay outside the gene matches. CDR1 is SGHNT and CDR2 is YYREEE in the germline V gene (reference sequence). The CDR3 DNA reads TGTGCCAGCAGCCCACAGGGGGCTGCTGGAAACACCATATATTTT. Residues: CASSPQGAAGNTIYF.

This clone has just one count. The chain uses TRBV21-1 and TRBJ1-2; TRBD1 is the table's D call, not checked against the DNA. TRBV21-1 is marked as a pseudogene. This CDR3 region has 14 residues. For the CDR3, the DNA is TGTGCCAGCAGGTGGACAGGGTATGTGGGTGGCTACACCTTC. Its protein product is CASRWTGYVGGYTF.